Below are 29 T cell receptor beta chains sequenced from a single sample in a study of T cell changes during pregnancy in multiple sclerosis. Clones were sequenced by immunoSEQ multiplex PCR, and TCRdb holds only the in-frame ones, with some missing. The sample carries over 50,000 clones, about 90% recorded once. This specimen consisted of peripheral blood, obtained in the first trimester of pregnancy. These receptors all stem from a female donor with multiple sclerosis, enrolled in a pregnancy study.

The chain links TRBV27 to TRBJ2-7, with 9 bases fitting TRBD1. The germline V gene encodes CDR1 MNHEY and CDR2 SMNVEV (reference sequence). V was clipped by 7 bases and J by 7 bases; unmatched bases: 14. The length of the CDR3 is 15 residues. The CDR3 nucleotides read TGTGCCAGCACTCCTCCGGGACAGGGAGTAGGGGAGCAGTACTTC. Amino acids: CASTPPGQGVGEQYF.

This sequence joins TRBV28 and TRBJ1-1; D gene uncertain. The CDR3 totals 15 residues. V was clipped by 7 bases and J by 0 bases, with 15 bases between them. In germline, CDR1 is MDHEN, CDR2 SYDVKM. The CDR3 is CASIGGSGLNTEAFF. CDR3 coding DNA: TGTGCCAGCATTGGAGGGAGTGGGCTGAACACTGAAGCTTTCTTT.

The chain couples TRBV4-2 to TRBJ2-1; possibly TRBD2 for D (6 bases). V lost 5 bases to trimming and J lost 0 bases, with 14 bases between them. The CDR3 spans 16 residues. CDR1 and CDR2 from the germline V gene are LGHNA and YNFKEQ. CDR3 nucleotides: TGTGCCAGCAGCGCCTCACTAGCAAGCTCCTACAATGAGCAGTTCTTC. It encodes CASSASLASSYNEQFF.

This clone was detected only once. The rearrangement links TRBV7-4 to TRBJ2-1, with TRBD2 identical over 8 bases. CDR3 length: 16 amino acids. The V and J ends lost 1 base and 2 bases, in that order; junction bases with no gene match: 4. Looked up from germline, CDR1 is SGHVT and CDR2 is SQSDAQ. The CDR3 is CASSLEGREAYNEQFF. The DNA for the CDR3 is TGTGCCAGCAGCTTAGAAGGGCGGGAGGCCTACAATGAGCAGTTCTTC.

The V and J genes are TRBV2 and TRBJ2-3, with 8 positions matching TRBD2. The V and J ends lost 2 bases and 6 bases, in that order; junction bases with no gene match: 7. Germline V lookup: CDR1 SNHLY, CDR2 FYNNEI. The CDR3 is 15 residues long. The CDR3 reads CASSEKGTRSDTQYF. In nucleotides, the CDR3 is TGTGCCAGCAGTGAAAAAGGGACTAGAAGTGATACGCAGTATTTT. Supplemented by reference TRBV2 and TRBJ2-3, the full variable domain reads EPEVTQTPSHQVTQMGQEVILRCVPISNHLYFYWYRQILGQKVEFLVSFYNNEISEKSEIFDDQFSVERPDGSNFTLKIRSTKLEDSAMYFCASSEKGTRSDTQYFGPGTRLTVL.

This clone was observed once. This chain joins TRBV5-1 and TRBJ2-3, with 8 bases aligning to TRBD2. The J segment lost 2 bases and the V segment lost 4 bases, leaving 12 bases of the junction unmatched. Germline CDR1 reads SGHRS; CDR2 reads YFSETQ. The CDR3 sequence is 17 residues long. The CDR3 sequence: CASSPPGAGGLTDTQYF. For the CDR3, the DNA is TGCGCCAGCAGCCCCCCGGGGGCGGGGGGCCTCACAGATACGCAGTATTTT.

This chain uses TRBV7-2 with TRBJ2-5; 7 bases are a match to TRBD1. Germline V gene data show CDR1 as SGHTA and CDR2 as FQGNSA. The CDR3 spans 13 residues. V lost 5 bases and J lost 2; bases outside the gene matches: 2. DNA for the CDR3: TGTGCCAGCAGCCTGGGACAGCAAGAGACCCAGTACTTC. It is translated as CASSLGQQETQYF. Full variable domain (remainder filled in from reference TRBV7-2 and TRBJ2-5): GAGVSQSPSNKVTEKGKDVELRCDPISGHTALYWYRQSLGQGLEFLIYFQGNSAPDKSGLPSDRFSAERTGGSVSTLTIQRTQQEDSAVYLCASSLGQQETQYFGPGTRLLVL.

This sequence joins TRBV7-3 and TRBJ2-3, with D perhaps TRBD2 (5 bases). V lost 2 bases and J lost 3, with 9 bases in between. CDR1 and CDR2 (germline): SGHTA, FQGTGA. CDR3 length: 14 amino acids. The DNA of the CDR3 is TGTGCCAGCAGCTTAGACGGCGGGACAGATACGCAGTATTTT. Translated: CASSLDGGTDTQYF.

The chain uses TRBV4-3 and TRBJ2-1; a possible D gene is TRBD2 (5 bases). Trimming pared 0 bases from V and 7 bases from J, leaving 16 bases between. CDR3 size: 16 residues. The germline V gene has CDR1 LGHNA and CDR2 YSLEER. CDR3 nucleotides: TGCGCCAGCAGCCAAGATTCCACAAATCCGGGAAATGAGCAGTTCTTC. Translation gives CASSQDSTNPGNEQFF.

For the CDR3, the DNA is TGTGCCAGTAGTATAGGCGAACTAGCGGGAAGCAATGAGCAGTTCTTC. As protein: CASSIGELAGSNEQFF. The V and J genes are TRBV19 and TRBJ2-1, with 10 nucleotides matching TRBD2. The CDR3 is 16 residues long. The J segment lost 6 bases and the V segment lost 1 base, leaving 6 bases of the junction unmatched. Germline CDR1 is LNHDA and CDR2 is SQIVND (reference sequence).

The rearrangement joins TRBV7-9 to TRBJ2-1, with TRBD2 identical over 7 bases. CDR1 is SEHNR and CDR2 is FQNEAQ in the germline V gene (reference sequence). The CDR3 runs to 14 residues. The ends lost 5 bases at V and 5 bases at J; junction bases unmatched: 6. In DNA form, the CDR3 reads TGTGCCAGCAGCCCCCGCGGGGGAAACAATGAGCAGTTCTTC. Translated, it gives CASSPRGGNNEQFF.

The rearrangement joins TRBV7-2 to TRBJ2-1; unclear D gene. Germline loops: CDR1 SGHTA, CDR2 FQGNSA. V was cut by 4 bases and J by 7 bases, with 14 bases left in between. The CDR3 length is 14 residues. Here the CDR3 reads CASSSRLLENEQFF. In DNA, the CDR3 is TGTGCCAGCAGCTCCCGACTGTTAGAAAATGAGCAGTTCTTC.

This chain uses TRBV18 with TRBJ1-5; TRBD1 agrees at 9 bases. The germline gives CDR1 KGHSH, CDR2 LQKENI. The CDR3 contains 16 residues. V shed 1 base and J 3 bases; nucleotides not matched to a gene: 4. CDR3 nucleotides: TGTGCCAGCTCACCACGAGACAGGGGGACCAATCAGCCCCAGCATTTT. Protein product: CASSPRDRGTNQPQHF.

This chain uses TRBV28 with TRBJ2-5, with TRBD2 as a possible D gene (5 bases). Deletions cut 2 bases from V and 0 bases from J, with 10 bases between. Germline CDR1 and CDR2: MDHEN and SYDVKM. The CDR3 is made up of 15 amino acids. CDR3 DNA sequence: TGTGCCAGCAGTTTAAGAGGGCAGAACCAAGAGACCCAGTACTTC. This gives the protein CASSLRGQNQETQYF.

This clone was picked up many times. This sequence joins TRBV4-2 and TRBJ1-4; D possibly corresponds to TRBD1 (5 bases). This CDR3 has 17 amino acids. Trimming pared 0 bases from V and 4 bases from J, leaving 15 bases between. Germline V gene sequence: CDR1 LGHNA, CDR2 YNFKEQ. CDR3: CASSQERGGQGNEKLFF. CDR3 nucleotides: TGTGCCAGCAGCCAAGAGAGAGGCGGTCAGGGTAATGAAAAACTGTTTTTT.

The chain couples TRBV7-6 to TRBJ2-7; 7 nucleotides match TRBD2. Germline CDR1 reads SGHVS; CDR2 reads FNYEAQ. Losses at the gene ends were 2 bases for V and 6 bases for J; bases not matched to a gene: 7. The CDR3 length is 14 residues. CDR3 loop: CASSLLGGGSEQYF. CDR3 bases: TGTGCCAGCAGCTTACTGGGCGGGGGAAGCGAGCAGTACTTC.

V is TRBV6-1 and J is TRBJ1-5; D gene ambiguous. Deletions cut 6 bases from V and 2 bases from J, with 8 bases between. The CDR3 runs 13 residues. Germline V gives CDR1 MNHNS, CDR2 SASEGT. CDR3 sequence (DNA): TGTGCCAGCAGCCCCGCAGGCAATCAGCCCCAGCATTTT. Protein sequence: CASSPAGNQPQHF.

CDR3 loop: CASSPALSGASTDTQYF. The DNA for the CDR3 is TGTGCCAGCTCACCAGCCCTTAGCGGAGCTAGCACAGATACGCAGTATTTT. The chain joins TRBV18 to TRBJ2-3, with D possibly matching TRBD2 (6 bases). This CDR3 is 17 amino acids long. Trimming removed 2 bases at V and 0 bases at J, with 15 bases between. The germline CDR1 and CDR2 sequences are KGHSH and LQKENI.

The chain has TRBV19 and TRBJ2-7, with TRBD2 matching 7 bases. CDR3 length: 14 residues. CDR1 LNHDA and CDR2 SQIVND come from the germline V gene (reference sequence). V was pared by 1 base and J by 4 bases, with 4 bases of the junction left unmatched. In DNA, the CDR3 is TGTGCCAGTAGTATAGCGGGAGGACGTTACGAGCAGTACTTC. As protein: CASSIAGGRYEQYF.

The chain links TRBV2 to TRBJ2-7, with D possibly matching TRBD2 (6 bases). Germline V gives CDR1 SNHLY, CDR2 FYNNEI. The CDR3 runs 15 residues. V was pared by 7 bases and J by 2 bases, with 18 bases between. The CDR3 nucleotides are TGTGCCAGCACACCAGTACCTAGCGATACCTACGAGCAGTACTTC. Encoded protein: CASTPVPSDTYEQYF.

The V and J genes are TRBV7-6 and TRBJ1-3, with 8 bases fitting TRBD1. The ends lost 4 bases at V and 8 bases at J; junction bases unmatched: 13. In germline, CDR1 is SGHVS, CDR2 FNYEAQ. This CDR3 comprises 16 residues. The CDR3 sequence is CASSSRQGQQGYTIYF. CDR3 bases: TGTGCCAGCAGCTCGCGACAGGGGCAACAAGGTTACACCATATATTTT.

This rearrangement joins TRBV9 to TRBJ1-1, with 10 bases lining up with TRBD1. V lost 4 bases and J lost 5; bases outside the gene matches: 5. The CDR3 has 14 amino acids. Germline loops: CDR1 SGDLS, CDR2 YYNGEE. As DNA, the CDR3 is TGTGCCAGCAGCCAGACAGGGGGCTTGACTGAAGCTTTCTTT. This sequence encodes CASSQTGGLTEAFF. Combining the CDR3 with reference TRBV9 and TRBJ1-1 gives the whole variable domain DSGVTQTPKHLITATGQRVTLRCSPRSGDLSVYWYQQSLDQGLQFLIQYYNGEERAKGNILERFSAQQFPDLHSELNLSSLELGDSALYFCASSQTGGLTEAFFGQGTRLTVV.

The genes are TRBV28 and TRBJ2-7; weak D call: TRBD1 (5 bases). V lost 6 bases to trimming and J lost 5 bases, with 20 bases between them. The CDR3 totals 15 residues. In germline, CDR1 is MDHEN, CDR2 SYDVKM. CDR3 region: CASRDGASVANEQYF. The CDR3 DNA reads as TGTGCCAGCAGGGATGGGGCCTCCGTAGCCAACGAGCAGTACTTC.

The chain has TRBV9 and TRBJ1-5; no clear D. V was shortened by 0 bases and J by 0 bases, with 7 bases between the two germline ends. The CDR3 is made up of 15 amino acids. Germline V gene data show CDR1 as SGDLS and CDR2 as YYNGEE. The CDR3 region has the DNA TGTGCCAGCAGCGTAGGCTCAGATAGCAATCAGCCCCAGCATTTT. Encoded protein: CASSVGSDSNQPQHF. The whole variable domain, filled in from reference TRBV9 and TRBJ1-5, reads DSGVTQTPKHLITATGQRVTLRCSPRSGDLSVYWYQQSLDQGLQFLIQYYNGEERAKGNILERFSAQQFPDLHSELNLSSLELGDSALYFCASSVGSDSNQPQHFGDGTRLSIL.

This chain uses TRBV4-3 with TRBJ2-6, with a possible D match to TRBD1 (6 bases). The V and J ends lost 4 bases and 0 bases respectively, with 7 bases between them. From germline, CDR1 is LGHNA and CDR2 YSLEER. The CDR3 length is 15 residues. CDR3 loop: CASSRDISGANVLTF. CDR3 nucleotide sequence: TGCGCCAGCAGCCGGGACATCTCTGGGGCCAACGTCCTGACTTTC.

The CDR3 sequence: CASSEVRNQPQHF. CDR3 coding DNA: TGTGCCAGCAGTGAAGTTCGGAATCAGCCCCAGCATTTT. The chain carries TRBV2 and TRBJ1-5; D is ambiguous. V lost 1 base and J lost 4, with 5 bases in between. The CDR3 has 13 amino acids. Germline CDR1 reads SNHLY; CDR2 reads FYNNEI.

The V gene is TRBV2, the J gene TRBJ2-5; D is possibly TRBD1 (6 bases). This CDR3 contains 15 residues. The germline V gene encodes CDR1 SNHLY and CDR2 FYNNEI. The CDR3 region is CASGRGTRPQETQYF. The CDR3 DNA reads TGTGCGTCCGGAAGGGGGACGCGTCCCCAAGAGACCCAGTACTTC.

The rearrangement links TRBV6-6 to TRBJ2-7, with D possibly TRBD2 on 6 matching bases. Trimming stripped 8 bases from V and 4 bases from J, with 12 bases between. Germline V gene data show CDR1 as MNHNY and CDR2 as SVGAGI (reference sequence). This CDR3 comprises 12 residues. The CDR3: CASAGWTYEQYF. CDR3 DNA: TGTGCCAGCGCGGGGTGGACTTACGAGCAGTACTTC.

The chain has TRBV28 and TRBJ1-4, with D uncertain. The germline gives CDR1 MDHEN, CDR2 SYDVKM. The V and J ends lost 6 bases and 3 bases respectively, with 11 bases between them. CDR3 size: 14 residues. CDR3 residues: CASRDDTPNEKLFF. For the CDR3, the DNA is TGTGCCAGCAGAGATGACACTCCTAATGAAAAACTGTTTTTT. Variable domain in full (rest from reference TRBV28 and TRBJ1-4): DVKVTQSSRYLVKRTGEKVFLECVQDMDHENMFWYRQDPGLGLRLIYFSYDVKMKEKGDIPEGYSVSREKKERFSLILESASTNQTSMYLCASRDDTPNEKLFFGSGTQLSVL.